A single sample is the source of the 6 T cell receptor beta chains below, sequenced in a study of molecular identifiers for immune sequencing clone quantification. MiXCR, applied by TCRdb to the PCR reads, yields one record per CDR3 protein. The sample yields tens of thousands of distinct CDR3 sequences, over 15% seen once. The material sequenced was naive CD8+ T cells from blood, with Jurkat cell RNA spiked in. Subset denoted: FACS-sorted CD8+CD4-CCR7+CD45RA+ naive T cells. The receptor set was obtained from a human donor in good health. Some libraries in this study had Jurkat cell RNA spiked in.

Many counts were recorded for this clonotype. The chain carries TRBV30 and TRBJ2-7, with D possibly being TRBD1 (5 bases). This CDR3 is built from 13 residues. Germline CDR1 GTSNPN, CDR2 SVGIG (reference sequence). V shed 0 bases and J shed 6 bases, with 12 bases lying between them. As DNA, the CDR3 is TGTGCCTGGAGTGTATCGCCAGGGCTCGAGCAGTACTTC. As protein: CAWSVSPGLEQYF.

This clonotype was found many times. The chain carries TRBV27 and TRBJ1-2; 7 nucleotides align to TRBD1. The length of the CDR3 is 13 residues. The V segment lost 3 bases and the J segment 4 bases; nucleotides outside the gene matches: 2. Germline V CDR1 and CDR2: MNHEY, SMNVEV (reference sequence). The CDR3 is CASSLGQSYGYTF. DNA of the CDR3: TGTGCCAGCAGTTTGGGACAGAGCTATGGCTACACCTTC.

The sample holds many counts of this clonotype. CDR3 loop: CASSQDPLGTHEQYF. The DNA of the CDR3 is TGCGCCAGCAGCCAAGATCCTCTCGGCACCCACGAGCAGTACTTC. The chain carries TRBV4-1 and TRBJ2-7; D remains unclear. Trimming took off 0 bases at V and 5 bases at J, with 14 bases between the two ends. Germline loops: CDR1 MGHRA, CDR2 YSYEKL. The CDR3 has 15 residues.

In regard to this clonotype: The conserved phenylalanine or tryptophan is not found at the CDR3 terminus, so this likely reflects a read error. This chain uses TRBV7-9 with TRBJ2-7, with 8 bases aligning to TRBD2. Germline V gene sequence: CDR1 SEHNR, CDR2 FQNEAQ (reference sequence). The CDR3 covers 12 residues. CDR3 DNA sequence: TGTGCCAGCAGCCCGGGGGGGTACGGGCAGTACCTC. Protein product: CASSPGGYGQYL.

This clonotype was counted at least ten times. This chain connects TRBV4-1 to TRBJ1-5; the D is unclear. CDR1 is MGHRA and CDR2 is YSYEKL in the germline V gene. The germline V and J ends were trimmed by 0 bases and 2 bases, with 11 bases remaining between them. The CDR3 covers 16 residues. The DNA of the CDR3 is TGCGCCAGCAGCCAAGAGTGGGTCTTGGGCAATCAGCCCCAGCATTTT. As protein: CASSQEWVLGNQPQHF.

This clonotype was seen at least ten times. The J gene is TRBJ2-7, the V gene TRBV18; D is ambiguous. The germline V and J ends were trimmed by 0 bases and 4 bases, with 4 bases remaining between them. The CDR3 is 12 residues long. CDR1 and CDR2 (germline): KGHSH, LQKENI. This CDR3 reads CASSPPGYEQYF. In DNA form, the CDR3 reads TGTGCCAGCTCACCACCGGGATACGAGCAGTACTTC.